The rows below give T cell receptor beta chains drawn from one sample of a study of T cells in Graves' hyperthyroidism and ophthalmopathy. In TCRdb, the multiplex PCR reads were re-called with MiXCR into one record per CDR3 protein. Among under 250,000 distinct CDR3 sequences listed, around 17% were seen once. Material: blood. The receptor source for this set is a woman between 50 and 59 years old with Graves' hyperthyroidism. Both conserved end residues are part of each CDR3. A D gene is named only where the DNA matches it firmly. Size is stated for part of the rows, as once, few or many counts, or as a class when the clone is expanded.

.	TRBV7-2	TRBJ1-4	.	CASSFLAGPVGEKLFF	TGTGCCAGCAGCTTTTTGGCAGGACCCGTGGGGGAAAAACTGTTTTTT
.	TRBV10-3	TRBJ2-1	.	CAVSALLNEQFF	TGTGCCGTGTCTGCCCTCCTCAATGAGCAGTTCTTC
.	TRBV20-1	TRBJ2-7	few	CSAPLLGGTYEQYF	TGCAGTGCTCCCCTTTTAGGCGGAACCTACGAGCAGTACTTC
TRBD1	TRBV12-3/TRBV12-4	TRBJ1-2	few	CASRRDRAWGYTF	TGTGCCAGCAGACGTGACAGGGCTTGGGGCTACACCTTC
.	TRBV12-3/TRBV12-4	TRBJ1-1	.	CASSLEEDTEAFF	TGTGCCAGCAGTTTAGAGGAGGACACTGAAGCTTTCTTT
TRBD2	TRBV15	TRBJ2-1	many	CATSRDYPASGSSYNEQFF	TGTGCCACCAGCAGAGATTACCCTGCTAGCGGGAGTTCCTACAATGAGCAGTTCTTC
.	TRBV11-2	TRBJ1-2	few	CASSPQGFFNYGYTF	TGTGCCAGCAGCCCACAGGGTTTTTTTAACTATGGCTACACCTTC
.	TRBV7-9	TRBJ2-3	many	CASSLQESTDTQYF	TGTGCCAGCAGCCTACAGGAGTCCACAGATACGCAGTATTTT
TRBD1	TRBV11-2	TRBJ1-6	many	CASSDSGTGGYNSPLHF	TGTGCCAGCAGCGATTCCGGGACAGGGGGCTATAATTCACCCCTCCACTTT
.	TRBV6-1	TRBJ1-1	many	CASSGRISEAFF	TGTGCCAGCAGTGGACGAATTTCTGAAGCTTTCTTT
.	TRBV28	TRBJ1-1	many	CASSFLNTEAFF	TGTGCCAGCAGTTTCTTGAACACTGAAGCTTTCTTT
TRBD1	TRBV6-2/TRBV6-3	TRBJ2-7	many	CASSPYDRGYSYEQYF	TGTGCCAGCAGTCCTTACGACAGGGGTTACTCCTACGAGCAGTACTTC
TRBD1	TRBV3-1	TRBJ1-2	many	CASSLRDRVPLGYTF	TGTGCCAGCAGCCTCCGGGACAGGGTTCCCCTTGGCTACACCTTC
.	TRBV19	TRBJ2-4	.	CASSMVRQVKNIQYF	TGTGCCAGTAGTATGGTCCGACAGGTAAAAAACATTCAGTACTTC
.	TRBV20-1	TRBJ1-5	few	CSASPNSPNQPQHF	TGCAGTGCTAGCCCCAACAGCCCCAATCAGCCCCAGCATTTT
TRBD2	TRBV20-1	TRBJ2-3	.	CSALPLAGGPDTQYF	TGCAGTGCCCTCCCCCTAGCGGGAGGGCCAGATACGCAGTATTTT
.	TRBV20-1	TRBJ1-5	many	CSANRDSNQPQHF	TGCAGTGCTAACCGGGACAGCAATCAGCCCCAGCATTTT
.	TRBV27	TRBJ1-1	many	CASSLLPGEGENTEAFF	TGTGCCAGCAGTTTACTCCCTGGAGAGGGTGAGAACACTGAAGCTTTCTTT
.	TRBV6-5	TRBJ2-2	many	CASSYEGAGELFF	TGTGCCAGCAGTTACGAGGGGGCCGGGGAGCTGTTTTTT
TRBD2	TRBV12-3/TRBV12-4	TRBJ2-7	many	CASSFGSSGSYEQYF	TGTGCCAGCAGTTTTGGGTCTAGCGGGTCCTACGAGCAGTACTTC
TRBD1	TRBV12-3/TRBV12-4	TRBJ1-2	.	CASSLSSGQYGYTF	TGTGCCAGCAGTTTATCGTCGGGACAGTATGGCTACACCTTC
.	TRBV20-1	TRBJ1-5	many	CSASGGAYQPQHF	TGCAGTGCTAGTGGGGGAGCCTATCAGCCCCAGCATTTT
TRBD1	TRBV12-3/TRBV12-4	TRBJ1-2	many	CASSRDRAYGYTF	TGTGCCAGCAGCCGTGACAGGGCTTATGGCTACACCTTC
TRBD2	TRBV28	TRBJ2-3	many	CASSFFDSGKGTDTQYF	TGTGCCAGCAGTTTCTTTGATAGCGGGAAAGGGACAGATACGCAGTATTTT
.	TRBV24-1	TRBJ2-3	.	CATSATTFWGTDTQYF	TGTGCCACCAGTGCCACAACGTTCTGGGGCACAGATACGCAGTATTTT
TRBD2	TRBV12-3/TRBV12-4	TRBJ2-1	many	CASMSGRVDEQFF	TGTGCCAGCATGAGCGGGAGGGTGGATGAGCAGTTCTTC